The 23 T cell receptor beta chains listed next were all sequenced from one sample in a study of blood T cell repertoires in COVID-19 (dated by TCRdb to 2020 to 2021). The method was the immunoSEQ multiplex PCR assay. TCRdb carries this immuneACCESS record with in-frame sequences only. Its versions omit some clonotypes, under half of them owing to an unresolved V gene in the studies checked, with the rest unexplained. For this sample the table gives more than 150,000 clones, of which over 75% were detected only once. The ten top clones hold 2.5% of the sample. Source material: peripheral blood. The receptor source for this set is a man aged 35 to 55 with active or convalescent COVID-19.

The rearrangement joins TRBV11-3 to TRBJ2-1; 7 bases match TRBD2. The CDR3 length is 15 residues. The V segment lost 5 bases and the J segment 5 bases; nucleotides outside the gene matches: 9. The germline gives CDR1 SGHNT, CDR2 YENEEA. The CDR3, as DNA: TGTGCCAGCAGCCCCCCGGGGACTACCGACAATGAGCAGTTCTTC. This sequence encodes CASSPPGTTDNEQFF.

V gene TRBV10-3 combines with J gene TRBJ1-4, with 9 bases that match TRBD1. CDR1 and CDR2 from the germline V gene are ENHRY and SYGVKD. The CDR3 has 15 residues. Unmatched junction bases numbered 7, after V lost 6 bases and J lost 5 bases. The CDR3 coding sequence is TGTGCCATCAGACAGGGGGCAGGTGGAAATGAAAAACTGTTTTTT. It is translated as CAIRQGAGGNEKLFF.

The chain links TRBV2 to TRBJ2-1; TRBD2 aligns across 10 bases. V shed 6 bases and J 0 bases; nucleotides not matched to a gene: 2. Germline-derived CDR1 and CDR2 are SNHLY and FYNNEI. The CDR3 totals 15 residues. The chain's CDR3 is CASRASGGSYNEQFF. The DNA for the CDR3 is TGTGCCAGCAGAGCTAGCGGGGGCTCCTACAATGAGCAGTTCTTC. Full variable domain (missing parts from reference TRBV2 and TRBJ2-1): EPEVTQTPSHQVTQMGQEVILRCVPISNHLYFYWYRQILGQKVEFLVSFYNNEISEKSEIFDDQFSVERPDGSNFTLKIRSTKLEDSAMYFCASRASGGSYNEQFFGPGTRLTVL.

This chain joins TRBV30 and TRBJ2-2, with 9 bases lining up with TRBD2. V lost 6 bases to trimming and J lost 5 bases; unmatched junction nucleotides: 16. Germline CDR1 reads GTSNPN; CDR2 reads SVGIG (reference sequence). The CDR3 covers 17 residues. CDR3 in amino acids: CACLCMRGGQGTGELFF. CDR3 nucleotides: TGTGCCTGTCTCTGTATGCGGGGGGGTCAAGGGACCGGGGAGCTGTTTTTT.

The chain carries TRBV3-1 (or the pseudogene TRBV3-2) and TRBJ1-1; a possible D gene is TRBD1 (6 bases). Trimming removed 4 bases at V and 1 base at J, with 13 bases between. Germline CDR1 is LGHDT and CDR2 is YNNKEL (reference sequence). This CDR3 region has 15 residues. The CDR3 region is CASSRRDITNTEAFF. CDR3 bases: TGTGCCAGCAGCCGCCGGGACATAACGAACACTGAAGCTTTCTTT.

J is TRBJ1-2 and V is TRBV4-1; 9 positions match TRBD1. Germline loops: CDR1 MGHRA, CDR2 YSYEKL. Losses at the gene ends were 2 bases for V and 5 bases for J; bases not matched to a gene: 3. CDR3 length: 14 residues. CDR3 loop: CASSQRQGVYGYTF. In DNA form, the CDR3 reads TGCGCCAGCAGCCAAAGACAGGGGGTGTATGGCTACACCTTC.

V gene TRBV14 combines with J gene TRBJ1-6; D is perhaps TRBD1 (6 bases). Germline V lookup: CDR1 SGHDN, CDR2 FVKESK. The CDR3 is made up of 16 amino acids. The V gene lost 10 bases and the J gene lost 0 bases, with 16 bases spanning the gap. CDR3 DNA sequence: TGTGCCATGCCGACAGGCTTAAGCTCCTATAATTCACCCCTCCACTTT. It codes for CAMPTGLSSYNSPLHF.

CDR3 loop: CASSHDSRNTIYF. The DNA for the CDR3 is TGTGCCAGCAGCCACGACAGTCGAAACACCATATATTTT. This rearrangement joins TRBV3-1 (or the pseudogene TRBV3-2) to TRBJ1-3; D is perhaps TRBD1 (5 bases). From germline, CDR1 is LGHDT and CDR2 YNNKEL (reference sequence). This CDR3 is 13 amino acids long. The V end was cut by 3 bases, the J end by 5 bases, with 8 bases between.

This sequence joins TRBV4-1 and TRBJ1-3; perhaps TRBD1 as D (5 bases). V dropped 0 bases and J dropped 5 bases, with 11 bases sitting between them. Germline V CDR1 and CDR2: MGHRA, YSYEKL. The CDR3 is 15 amino acids. The DNA for the CDR3 is TGCGCCAGCAGCCAAGATTCAGGGCGAAGAAACACCATATATTTT. Its protein is CASSQDSGRRNTIYF.

In its sample, this clone was seen many times. In DNA form, the CDR3 reads TGTGCCAGCAGTTTCGGGGGGTACAATGAGCAGTTCTTC. Amino acids: CASSFGGYNEQFF. The gene calls are TRBV27 and TRBJ2-1, with 7 positions matching TRBD2. This CDR3 comprises 13 residues. With 3 bases clipped from V and 4 bases from J, the junction kept 0 bases outside the gene matches. CDR1 MNHEY and CDR2 SMNVEV come from the germline V gene (reference sequence).

The chain uses TRBV7-2 and TRBJ1-2; D is uncertain. The V end was cut by 1 base, the J end by 4 bases, with 4 bases between. This CDR3 region has 12 residues. Germline assignment: CDR1 SGHTA and CDR2 FQGNSA. The CDR3 protein is CASSLVLYGYTF. The CDR3 nucleotides are TGTGCCAGCAGCTTAGTACTCTATGGCTACACCTTC.

This clone was picked up one time. This chain joins TRBV11-2 and TRBJ2-7, with D possibly matching TRBD1 (5 bases). Germline assignment: CDR1 SGHAT and CDR2 FQNNGV. With 0 bases removed from V and 3 bases from J, the gap between germline ends came to 15 bases. This CDR3 is built from 16 residues. CDR3 loop: CASSLDLRPRGYEQYF. DNA for the CDR3: TGTGCCAGCAGCTTAGATCTAAGACCTAGGGGCTACGAGCAGTACTTC.

The rearrangement uses TRBV14 and TRBJ1-6, with 8 bases fitting TRBD1. Looked up from germline, CDR1 is SGHDN and CDR2 is FVKESK. The CDR3 has 13 amino acids. J was trimmed by 7 bases and V by 8 bases; bases with no gene match: 4. CDR3 protein: CASGQGRNSPLHF. CDR3 nucleotides: TGTGCCAGCGGACAGGGTAGGAATTCACCCCTCCACTTT.

This chain joins TRBV10-2 and TRBJ1-6; D possibly corresponds to TRBD1 (5 bases). V lost 6 bases and J lost 7, with 19 bases in between. This CDR3 has 16 residues. Per the germline V gene, CDR1 is WSHSY and CDR2 is SAAADI. CDR3 sequence: CASRLGGDEDNSPLHF. The CDR3 DNA sequence: TGCGCCAGCAGGCTGGGGGGGGATGAGGACAATTCACCCCTCCACTTT.

This clone was counted once. The V and J genes are TRBV28 and TRBJ1-2, with D possibly being TRBD1 (5 bases). In germline, CDR1 is MDHEN, CDR2 SYDVKM. CDR3 length: 14 amino acids. Trimming shortened V by 5 bases and J by 5 bases, and 15 bases separated the two germline ends. The CDR3 DNA is TGTGCCAGCAGTCTTACGGAGGGGTGGTATGGCTACACCTTC. Translation: CASSLTEGWYGYTF.

The chain has TRBV19 and TRBJ2-6; no clear D. CDR1 is LNHDA and CDR2 is SQIVND in the germline V gene (reference sequence). V dropped 1 base and J dropped 0 bases, with 10 bases sitting between them. CDR3 length: 17 residues. CDR3 coding DNA: TGTGCCAGTAGTATAGTTGTACTGAACTCTGGGGCCAACGTCCTGACTTTC. Encoded protein: CASSIVVLNSGANVLTF.

The chain links TRBV2 to TRBJ1-2; 8 bases align to TRBD1. The V segment lost 6 bases and the J segment 4 bases; nucleotides outside the gene matches: 10. The CDR3 is 15 amino acids. CDR1 is SNHLY, CDR2 FYNNEI, per germline. The DNA for the CDR3 is TGTGCCAGCAGGACCTTGACAGGGGTTGTCTATGGCTACACCTTC. Protein product: CASRTLTGVVYGYTF.

The chain recombines TRBV13 with TRBJ2-1, with D tentatively TRBD2 (7 bases). The CDR3 has 17 amino acids. Trimming removed 2 bases at V and 0 bases at J, with 14 bases between. CDR1 and CDR2 from the germline V gene are PRHDT and FYEKMQ (reference sequence). The DNA of the CDR3 is TGTGCCAGCAGCTTAAGGGGGGGCGTAAGCTCCTACAATGAGCAGTTCTTC. This encodes CASSLRGGVSSYNEQFF.

This chain joins TRBV6-5 and TRBJ1-1; D perhaps matches TRBD1 (6 bases). This CDR3 contains 13 residues. The V gene's germline CDR1 is MNHEY and CDR2 SVGAGI. Trimming pared 6 bases from V and 11 bases from J, leaving 19 bases between. The CDR3 nucleotides are TGTGCCAGCAGCCGGGGGGGAGGGGGAGAGGCTTTCTTT. Protein: CASSRGGGGEAFF.

The chain carries TRBV19 and TRBJ2-2, with D tentatively TRBD2 (5 bases). CDR3 length: 15 residues. V lost 3 bases and J lost 5, with 13 bases in between. CDR1 and CDR2 (germline): LNHDA, SQIVND (reference sequence). The CDR3, as DNA: TGTGCCAGTAGTATCTTGGGGTCGGGGACCGGGGAGCTGTTTTTT. Translated: CASSILGSGTGELFF.

The CDR3 spells CASKGRGRTGELFF. In DNA form, the CDR3 reads TGTGCCAGTAAGGGCAGGGGGCGAACCGGGGAGCTGTTTTTT. The V call is TRBV19, the J call TRBJ2-2; 8 nucleotides align to TRBD1. This CDR3 has 14 amino acids. Germline CDR1 reads LNHDA; CDR2 reads SQIVND (reference sequence). The V segment lost 7 bases and the J segment 5 bases; nucleotides outside the gene matches: 6.

The V call is TRBV30, the J call TRBJ1-2; 8 bases align to TRBD1. The ends lost 6 bases at V and 12 bases at J; junction bases unmatched: 15. This CDR3 has 13 residues. Germline CDR1 and CDR2: GTSNPN and SVGIG (reference sequence). The CDR3 DNA follows: TGTGCCTGCTCTGGGACAGGAGTTTTTTGGGACACCTTC. The encoded protein is CACSGTGVFWDTF. The full variable domain, its missing parts supplied by reference TRBV30 and TRBJ1-2, is SQTIHQWPATLVQPVGSPLSLECTVEGTSNPNLYWYRQAAGRGLQLLFYSVGIGQISSEVPQNLSASRPQDRQFILSSKKLLLSDSGFYLCACSGTGVFWDTFGSGTRLTVV.

The V and J genes are TRBV5-1 and TRBJ1-5, with a weak D call TRBD1 (6 bases). The CDR3 extends over 15 amino acids. V lost 8 bases and J lost 0, with 15 bases in between. Germline V lookup: CDR1 SGHRS, CDR2 YFSETQ. The CDR3 region is CASSESGDSNQPQHF. The CDR3 bases are TGCGCCAGTTCGGAGTCAGGGGATAGCAATCAGCCCCAGCATTTT.